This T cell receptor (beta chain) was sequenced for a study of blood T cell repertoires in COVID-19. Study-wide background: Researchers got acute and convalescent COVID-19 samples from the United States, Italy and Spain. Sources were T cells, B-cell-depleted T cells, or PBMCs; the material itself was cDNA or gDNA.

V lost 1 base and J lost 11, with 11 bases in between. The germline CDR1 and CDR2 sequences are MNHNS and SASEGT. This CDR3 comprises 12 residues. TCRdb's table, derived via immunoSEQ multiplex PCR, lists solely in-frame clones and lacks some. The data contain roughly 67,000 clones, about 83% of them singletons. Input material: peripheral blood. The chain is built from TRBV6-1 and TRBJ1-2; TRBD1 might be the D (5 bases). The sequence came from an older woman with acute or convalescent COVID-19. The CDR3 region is CASSEGQMRYTF. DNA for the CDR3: TGTGCCAGCAGTGAAGGACAGATGAGGTACACCTTC.